The clone carrying this T cell receptor beta chain has only a few counts. As yet, its antigen is unknown. This entry belongs to a study of cytomegalovirus exposure and HLA in healthy donors. General study points: Overall, roughly 170 TCR beta chains were annotated as cytomegalovirus-associated. Rarity marked most TCR sequences, yet some public TCRs occurred in many donors.

Deletions cut 0 bases from V and 2 bases from J, with 13 bases between. The CDR3 consists of 16 residues. Germline V lookup: CDR1 SGHAT, CDR2 FQNNGV. Assay used: immunoSEQ multiplex PCR; TCRdb lists only in-frame clones, some missing. The profile shows fewer than 120,000 clones, 70% to 90% of them singletons. The rearrangement uses TRBV11-2 and TRBJ1-2; perhaps TRBD1 as D (5 bases). The TCR originated in a young woman in good health and CMV-seropositive. The sequenced sample consisted of PBMCs. The CDR3 reads CASSLDWYKGNYGYTF. CDR3 nucleotide sequence: TGTGCCAGCAGCTTAGATTGGTACAAGGGGAACTATGGCTACACCTTC. Variable domain in full (rest from reference TRBV11-2 and TRBJ1-2): EAGVAQSPRYKIIEKRQSVAFWCNPISGHATLYWYQQILGQGPKLLIQFQNNGVVDDSQLPKDRFSAERLKGVDSTLKIQPAKLEDSAVYLCASSLDWYKGNYGYTFGSGTRLTVV.